Here is one T cell receptor beta chain with its context. The data derive from a study of blood T cell repertoires in COVID-19. The germline CDR1 and CDR2 sequences are SGHRS and YFSETQ. The length of the CDR3 is 15 residues. V trimming: 4 bases; J trimming: 6 bases; junction bases outside the gene matches: 9. Original data processing: Amplification of reference gene primers was used by the study to estimate nucleated cell counts. Repertoires were generated with immunoSEQ multiplex PCR, while TCRdb's copy carries only in-frame clones and drops some. D and trimming come from the DNA, and the V and J calls and clone size come from that table. The repertoire includes some 100,000 clones, nearly 90% of them detected once, and around 6.5% sits in the top ten.

This chain uses TRBV5-1 with TRBJ1-5, with 8 bases fitting TRBD1. This TCR derives from a woman aged 55-75 years with acute or convalescent COVID-19. Sequenced: peripheral blood. The CDR3 sequence: CASSQSTGAGQPQHF. The CDR3 DNA follows: TGCGCCAGCAGCCAGTCGACAGGGGCGGGTCAGCCCCAGCATTTT. Supplemented by reference TRBV5-1 and TRBJ1-5, the full variable domain reads KAGVTQTPRYLIKTRGQQVTLSCSPISGHRSVSWYQQTPGQGLQFLFEYFSETQRNKGNFPGRFSGRQFSNSRSEMNVSTLELGDSALYLCASSQSTGAGQPQHFGDGTRLSIL.